These 19 T cell receptor beta chains share one sample of origin, sequenced in a study of Ad26.COV2.S vaccination and SARS-CoV-2 variants (TCRdb year 2021). The library was built by means of the immunoSEQ multiplex PCR assay. TCRdb obtained this table from immuneACCESS and retained in-frame rearrangements with V and J assigned. These tables miss some clones; where compared with another copy, unresolved V genes account for less than half of the shortfall, and the remainder is unexplained. The sample yields 350,000 to 450,000 clones; about 90% were counted once. The top ten clonotypes cover about 3.9% of the sample. The time point tag for this specimen amounts to: individuals recovered from natural SARS-CoV-2 infection. Sequenced here: peripheral blood, sampled after recovery from COVID-19. Every receptor here comes from a human donor who had recovered from COVID-19.

V and J are TRBV18 and TRBJ1-2; the match to TRBD1 covers 10 bases. The trim removed 2 bases at V and 6 bases at J, leaving 6 bases unmatched. The germline V gene encodes CDR1 KGHSH and CDR2 LQKENI. The length of the CDR3 is 15 residues. CDR3 protein: CASSPITGTGDGYTF. CDR3 bases: TGTGCCAGCTCACCAATCACCGGGACAGGGGATGGCTACACCTTC.

The gene calls are TRBV5-1 and TRBJ2-2; D not certain. Germline CDR1 SGHRS, CDR2 YFSETQ. V lost 5 bases, J lost 1 base, and 6 bases lay in between. The length of the CDR3 is 13 residues. In nucleotides, the CDR3 is TGCGCCAGCAGGCCAAGGAACACCGGGGAGCTGTTTTTT. Encoded protein: CASRPRNTGELFF. Filled out from reference TRBV5-1 and TRBJ2-2, the complete variable domain reads KAGVTQTPRYLIKTRGQQVTLSCSPISGHRSVSWYQQTPGQGLQFLFEYFSETQRNKGNFPGRFSGRQFSNSRSEMNVSTLELGDSALYLCASRPRNTGELFFGEGSRLTVL.

CDR3 in DNA: TGCGCCAGCAGCTTGGATCAGGGGGGAGACTATGGCTACACCTTC. Translation: CASSLDQGGDYGYTF. This sequence joins TRBV5-1 and TRBJ1-2, with TRBD1 matching 7 bases. Per the germline V gene, CDR1 is SGHRS and CDR2 is YFSETQ. The V and J ends lost 0 bases and 3 bases, in that order; junction bases with no gene match: 5. This CDR3 has 15 amino acids. The full variable domain, rest sourced from reference TRBV5-1 and TRBJ1-2, is KAGVTQTPRYLIKTRGQQVTLSCSPISGHRSVSWYQQTPGQGLQFLFEYFSETQRNKGNFPGRFSGRQFSNSRSEMNVSTLELGDSALYLCASSLDQGGDYGYTFGSGTRLTVV.

This clone occurred once. The chain has TRBV6-5 and TRBJ1-1, with D unclear. CDR1 MNHEY and CDR2 SVGAGI come from the germline V gene. V lost 0 bases and J 3 bases, leaving 11 bases between the germline ends. This CDR3 is built from 15 residues. CDR3 protein: CASSYSGLEYTEAFF. The CDR3 DNA reads TGTGCCAGCAGTTACTCCGGACTAGAGTACACTGAAGCTTTCTTT.

The chain carries TRBV6-5 and TRBJ1-6; a weak D match, TRBD1 (6 bases). The germline V gene has CDR1 MNHEY and CDR2 SVGAGI. This CDR3 is built from 16 residues. The V end lost 4 bases, the J end lost 10 bases, and 20 bases lay between the germline ends. CDR3 protein: CASSSSRKGGRSPLHF. The CDR3 nucleotides are TGTGCCAGCAGTTCGTCCCGGAAAGGGGGGCGCTCACCCCTCCACTTT.

With regard to this clone: Other DNA sequences in this sample translate to the same CDR3. The gene calls are TRBV25-1 and TRBJ1-2, with D unclear. The V end lost 6 bases, the J end lost 0 bases, and 5 bases lay between the germline ends. This CDR3 has 12 amino acids. Germline V gives CDR1 MGHDK, CDR2 SYGVNS. This CDR3 is CASSVTNYGYTF. In DNA form, the CDR3 reads TGTGCCAGCAGCGTCACTAACTATGGCTACACCTTC.

The CDR3 region has the DNA TGTGCCAGCAGCTTAGTATTGGGACAGGCCTTCCCTGGTTTCTTT. Translating gives CASSLVLGQAFPGFF. The chain joins TRBV7-2 to TRBJ1-1, with 8 bases identical to TRBD1. The CDR3 is 15 residues long. The germline V gene encodes CDR1 SGHTA and CDR2 FQGNSA. With V trimmed by 1 base and J by 13 bases, 14 bases remained unmatched.

The chain carries TRBV27 and TRBJ1-2; D is possibly TRBD1 (6 bases). Germline CDR1 MNHEY, CDR2 SMNVEV (reference sequence). The CDR3 sequence is 16 residues long. Trimming took 3 bases from V and 2 from J, leaving 16 bases between them. Written as DNA, the CDR3 is TGTGCCAGCAGTTTCGAGGGGGGGGGTGCGAACTATGGCTACACCTTC. Protein sequence: CASSFEGGGANYGYTF.

This rearrangement joins TRBV10-2 to TRBJ1-2; D is uncertain. The germline V gene has CDR1 WSHSY and CDR2 SAAADI. Trimming took 8 bases from V and 4 from J, leaving 14 bases between them. The CDR3 length is 13 residues. DNA for the CDR3: TGCGCCAGCGGAGCGGACGCGAGCTATGGCTACACCTTC. Protein product: CASGADASYGYTF.

The J gene is TRBJ2-7, the V gene TRBV15, with 7 bases identical to TRBD1. Trimming at V came to 1 base and at J to 4 bases, leaving 16 bases not matched to a gene. The CDR3 runs 18 residues. Per germline, CDR1 LNHNV and CDR2 YYDKDF (reference sequence). The CDR3 loop is CATSRVAPFETGHYEQYF. The CDR3 coding sequence is TGTGCCACCAGCAGAGTCGCACCCTTCGAGACAGGGCATTACGAGCAGTACTTC.

The rearrangement links TRBV29-1 to TRBJ2-3, with no clear D. Trimming took 5 bases from V and 0 from J, leaving 15 bases between them. This CDR3 has 15 amino acids. Germline CDR1 and CDR2: SQVTM and ANQGSEA. CDR3 region: CSVPPPERSTDTQYF. The CDR3 DNA reads as TGCAGCGTTCCTCCCCCAGAGCGTAGCACAGATACGCAGTATTTT.

V is TRBV27 and J is TRBJ1-1; D not resolved. The CDR3 has 12 amino acids. Germline CDR1 MNHEY, CDR2 SMNVEV (reference sequence). The V end was cut by 1 base, the J end by 6 bases, with 6 bases between. This CDR3 reads CASSLLGAEAFF. CDR3 bases: TGTGCCAGCAGTTTATTGGGTGCTGAAGCTTTCTTT.

The chain recombines TRBV11-3 with TRBJ2-5; TRBD2 agrees at 12 bases. Germline V gene data show CDR1 as SGHNT and CDR2 as YENEEA. The V segment lost 5 bases and the J segment 5 bases; nucleotides outside the gene matches: 6. This CDR3 is 15 amino acids long. The CDR3 loop reads CASSQGLAGMETQYF. In nucleotides, the CDR3 is TGTGCCAGCAGCCAAGGACTAGCGGGGATGGAGACCCAGTACTTC. The variable domain in full, with the rest retrieved from reference TRBV11-3 and TRBJ2-5, is EAGVVQSPRYKIIEKKQPVAFWCNPISGHNTLYWYLQNLGQGPELLIRYENEEAVDDSQLPKDRFSAERLKGVDSTLKIQPAELGDSAVYLCASSQGLAGMETQYFGPGTRLLVL.

This clone was seen once. The chain employs TRBV7-6 and TRBJ2-7; D is undetermined. CDR1 and CDR2 from the germline V gene are SGHVS and FNYEAQ. This CDR3 contains 15 residues. V lost 2 bases and J 2 bases, leaving 13 bases between the germline ends. The CDR3 is CASSLMTKSPYEQYF. As DNA, the CDR3 is TGTGCCAGCAGCTTAATGACAAAGTCCCCCTACGAGCAGTACTTC.

CDR3 residues: CASSLRPSYQETQYF. The CDR3 DNA reads TGTGCCAGCAGCCTACGACCCTCGTACCAAGAGACCCAGTACTTC. The chain uses TRBV13 and TRBJ2-5; no reliable D call. In germline, CDR1 is PRHDT, CDR2 FYEKMQ (reference sequence). V was trimmed by 5 bases and J by 0 bases, leaving 13 bases between them. The CDR3 runs 15 residues.

The V and J genes are TRBV12-3 or TRBV12-4 and TRBJ1-1; no clear D gene. The V end was cut by 1 base, the J end by 4 bases, with 4 bases between. This CDR3 region has 12 residues. The CDR3 region has the DNA TGTGCCAGCAGTTTAGTCCCCACTGAAGCTTTCTTT. As protein: CASSLVPTEAFF.

The rearrangement links TRBV24-1 to TRBJ2-3; D unclear. Trimming left V 4 bases short and J 0 bases short, with 25 bases between. Germline-derived CDR1 and CDR2 are KGHDR and SFDVKD. The CDR3 has 20 residues. CDR3 in amino acids: CATSETPGRRGGSSTDTQYF. DNA of the CDR3: TGTGCCACCAGTGAAACCCCCGGGCGGCGCGGCGGTTCTAGCACAGATACGCAGTATTTT.

The chain links TRBV7-9 to TRBJ2-7, with D tentatively TRBD2 (6 bases). Trimming stripped 1 base from V and 6 bases from J, with 16 bases between. The CDR3 is 15 amino acids. Germline V lookup: CDR1 SEHNR, CDR2 FQNEAQ (reference sequence). The CDR3 DNA sequence: TGTGCCAGCAGCTTAGGGGCGGGGTCCCAGGGCGAGCAGTACTTC. It codes for CASSLGAGSQGEQYF.

The chain combines TRBV23-1 with TRBJ2-3; D is unresolved. TRBV23-1 qualifies as an ORF whose function is uncertain. The CDR3 consists of 14 residues. With 2 bases removed from V and 2 bases from J, the gap between germline ends came to 8 bases. The CDR3 DNA follows: TGCGCCAGCAGTCAACGGGCTCTCACAGATACGCAGTATTTT. As protein: CASSQRALTDTQYF.